This T cell receptor beta chain was sequenced during a study of shared clonotypes between healthy human individuals. Findings of the study overall: Shared clonotypes across all four donors exceeded non-shared ones in generation probability. Donor scarcity curtailed the genetic and exposure-history diversity represented herein.

All donors were Caucasian adults living in Nashville, Tennessee. The V segment lost 6 bases and the J segment 3 bases; nucleotides outside the gene matches: 6. This CDR3 has 15 residues. Per the germline V gene, CDR1 is MDHEN and CDR2 is SYDVKM. In regard to this clone: The antigen is undetermined.

The genomic DNA of each subset was split evenly across several immunoSEQ plates. The protocol was immunoSEQ multiplex PCR, while the TCRdb copy is restricted to in-frame clones and leaves out a portion. Altogether about 1.5 million clones are present, 95% to 99% being singletons, with the ten largest covering 0.4% to 0.55%. This receptor was identified in a man aged 25 to 40 in good health. The chain couples TRBV28 to TRBJ2-1, with TRBD2 identical over 9 bases. The specimen was naive CD4+ T cells sorted from blood. Sample subset: CD45RA+ positively selected. CDR3 residues: CASSESSGVYNEQFF. The CDR3 DNA is TGTGCCAGCAGCGAATCTAGCGGGGTCTACAATGAGCAGTTCTTC.